Following are 32 T cell receptor beta chains from one sample sequenced in a study of T cell responses to AZD1222 COVID-19 vaccine. The data were produced by immunoSEQ multiplex PCR, yet TCRdb's version contains in-frame clones alone and is incomplete. This table has roughly 98,000 clones, approximately 90% appearing once. This specimen was peripheral blood, taken on day 0 of AZD1222 vaccination. Every receptor here comes from an adult in good health.

This chain connects TRBV19 to TRBJ1-5; a possible D gene is TRBD1 (5 bases). Trimming left V 6 bases short and J 2 bases short, with 11 bases between. Germline lookup yields CDR1 LNHDA and CDR2 SQIVND (reference sequence). The length of the CDR3 is 14 residues. The CDR3 here is CASSDQGGNQPQHF. The CDR3 DNA reads as TGTGCCAGTAGCGATCAGGGAGGCAATCAGCCCCAGCATTTT.

V is TRBV11-2 and J is TRBJ2-7; tentatively, D is TRBD1 or TRBD2 (5 bases each). Germline V gene data show CDR1 as SGHAT and CDR2 as FQNNGV. This CDR3 is built from 14 residues. Trimming cost V 6 bases and J 2 bases, with 14 bases left between them. CDR3 amino acids: CASSFVGGPYEQYF. The CDR3 nucleotides are TGTGCCAGCAGTTTTGTTGGGGGTCCCTACGAGCAGTACTTC.

This chain links TRBV2 with TRBJ2-3; D remains ambiguous. Germline CDR1 SNHLY, CDR2 FYNNEI. The CDR3 has 13 residues. The ends were cut back, 6 bases at V and 3 bases at J, with 10 bases in the middle. The CDR3 region has the DNA TGTGCCAGCAGAGCTATAGTGACAGATACGCAGTATTTT. The encoded protein is CASRAIVTDTQYF.

The chain links TRBV7-9 to TRBJ1-1; D might be TRBD1 (6 bases). The CDR3 contains 13 residues. Trimming cost V 5 bases and J 7 bases, with 14 bases left between them. CDR1 is SEHNR and CDR2 is FQNEAQ in the germline V gene (reference sequence). The CDR3 coding sequence is TGTGCCAGCAGCCTGCAGGGGATAGATGAAGCTTTCTTT. Translating gives CASSLQGIDEAFF.

There are many counts of this clone. The rearrangement links TRBV6-2 or TRBV6-3 to TRBJ2-1, with D perhaps TRBD1 or TRBD2 (6 bases each). V gave up 5 bases and J gave up 6 bases, with 23 bases separating them. CDR3 length: 17 amino acids. Per germline, CDR1 MNHEY and CDR2 SVGEGT. The CDR3 reads CASSIARGRNRGNEQFF. The CDR3 region has the DNA TGTGCCAGCAGTATTGCGAGGGGGAGGAATCGCGGCAATGAGCAGTTCTTC.

The V call is TRBV4-1, the J call TRBJ1-3; no reliable D call. V gave up 2 bases and J gave up 4 bases, with 15 bases separating them. CDR3 size: 16 residues. Germline V gene lookup returns CDR1 MGHRA and CDR2 YSYEKL. CDR3 in DNA: TGCGCCAGCAGCCAACCTCTTCGCCAGGACGGAAACACCATATATTTT. It codes for CASSQPLRQDGNTIYF.

V usage is TRBV3-1 (or the pseudogene TRBV3-2) and J usage is TRBJ2-7; TRBD2 aligns across 7 bases. The CDR3 has 14 amino acids. After removal of 7 bases from V and 6 bases from J, the junction contained 12 bases not matched to a gene. The germline gives CDR1 LGHDT, CDR2 YNNKEL (reference sequence). In DNA form, the CDR3 reads TGTGCCAGCACCCCGGGAGGTCCCCCCTCCGAGCAGTACTTC. It yields the protein CASTPGGPPSEQYF.

The chain couples TRBV30 to TRBJ1-2; a possible D gene is TRBD1 (5 bases). V was clipped by 5 bases and J by 4 bases, with 20 bases between them. This CDR3 region has 15 residues. Germline V gene sequence: CDR1 GTSNPN, CDR2 SVGIG (reference sequence). CDR3 loop: CAWGGRTQGVYGYTF. The DNA of the CDR3 is TGTGCCTGGGGAGGGCGCACCCAGGGTGTCTATGGCTACACCTTC.

The gene calls are TRBV15 and TRBJ1-1; D unclear. CDR3 length: 13 residues. Trimming removed 1 base at V and 7 bases at J, with 10 bases between. Germline V gene sequence: CDR1 LNHNV, CDR2 YYDKDF (reference sequence). This chain's CDR3 is CATSRGSADEAFF. For the CDR3, the DNA is TGTGCCACCAGCAGAGGATCAGCGGATGAAGCTTTCTTT.

J is TRBJ1-2 and V is TRBV7-2; TRBD1 matches at 8 bases. Per germline, CDR1 SGHTA and CDR2 FQGNSA. This CDR3 has 16 amino acids. V lost 2 bases, J lost 4 bases, and 9 bases stayed unmatched. CDR3 sequence: CASSLQGAGYPYGYTF. In DNA form, the CDR3 reads TGTGCCAGCAGCTTACAGGGGGCGGGGTACCCCTATGGCTACACCTTC.

The rearrangement uses TRBV9 and TRBJ1-2; D gene unclear. This CDR3 has 12 residues. The germline CDR1 and CDR2 sequences are SGDLS and YYNGEE. V gave up 0 bases and J gave up 10 bases, with 10 bases separating them. CDR3 amino acids: CASSVVRGPYTF. The CDR3 DNA follows: TGTGCCAGCAGCGTAGTCCGTGGACCCTACACCTTC. The full variable domain, with the rest looked up from reference TRBV9 and TRBJ1-2, is DSGVTQTPKHLITATGQRVTLRCSPRSGDLSVYWYQQSLDQGLQFLIQYYNGEERAKGNILERFSAQQFPDLHSELNLSSLELGDSALYFCASSVVRGPYTFGSGTRLTVV.

V is TRBV28 and J is TRBJ2-7, with D possibly TRBD1 on 5 matching bases. This CDR3 is 14 amino acids long. The germline V gene encodes CDR1 MDHEN and CDR2 SYDVKM. The V gene lost 5 bases and the J gene lost 5 bases, with 16 bases spanning the gap. CDR3 residues: CASSDTGRWDEQYF. The CDR3 coding sequence is TGTGCCAGCAGTGACACAGGCCGCTGGGACGAGCAGTACTTC.

The V gene is TRBV30, the J gene TRBJ1-1; a weak D match, TRBD1 (5 bases). CDR1 is GTSNPN and CDR2 is SVGIG in the germline V gene (reference sequence). The CDR3 is 13 amino acids. V shed 3 bases and J shed 6 bases, with 14 bases lying between them. The DNA for the CDR3 is TGTGCCTGGAGCAGGTTCTCGGGGGCTGAAGCTTTCTTT. The encoded protein is CAWSRFSGAEAFF.

The chain is built from TRBV5-1 and TRBJ2-1; TRBD2 aligns across 15 bases. The V segment lost 4 bases and the J segment 5 bases; nucleotides outside the gene matches: 13. This CDR3 comprises 19 residues. Germline CDR1 and CDR2: SGHRS and YFSETQ. This chain's CDR3 is CASSLNPGLAGGGNNEQFF. The CDR3 nucleotides are TGCGCCAGCAGCCTCAACCCGGGACTAGCGGGAGGTGGGAACAATGAGCAGTTCTTC.

The genes are TRBV7-2 and TRBJ1-1, with D uncertain. V gave up 0 bases and J gave up 0 bases, with 14 bases separating them. The CDR3 runs to 17 residues. Per the germline V gene, CDR1 is SGHTA and CDR2 is FQGNSA. CDR3 nucleotide sequence: TGTGCCAGCAGCTTAGCGTTTGGTAAGAACATGAACACTGAAGCTTTCTTT. It yields the protein CASSLAFGKNMNTEAFF.

This chain uses TRBV24-1 with TRBJ1-2; TRBD1 matches 7 bases. The length of the CDR3 is 13 residues. V lost 3 bases and J lost 8; bases outside the gene matches: 5. CDR1 is KGHDR, CDR2 SFDVKD, per germline. CDR3 residues: CATSDRDRGGYTF. The CDR3 bases are TGTGCCACCAGTGATAGGGACAGAGGGGGCTACACCTTC.

This chain links TRBV7-9 with TRBJ1-4; a possible D gene is TRBD1 (6 bases). This CDR3 has 16 residues. Germline V CDR1 and CDR2: SEHNR, FQNEAQ (reference sequence). V lost 0 bases, J lost 4 bases, and 12 bases lay in between. CDR3 in amino acids: CASSLARGQSNEKLFF. The CDR3 region has the DNA TGTGCCAGCAGCTTAGCGCGCGGACAGAGTAATGAAAAACTGTTTTTT.

The chain uses TRBV4-1 and TRBJ1-1, with TRBD1 identical over 8 bases. Per the germline V gene, CDR1 is MGHRA and CDR2 is YSYEKL. This CDR3 contains 16 residues. The V segment lost 4 bases and the J segment 1 base; nucleotides outside the gene matches: 8. The CDR3 here is CASSPGTGGGNTEAFF. In DNA, the CDR3 is TGCGCCAGCAGCCCGGGAACAGGGGGGGGGAACACTGAAGCTTTCTTT.

The chain has TRBV5-4 and TRBJ2-1, with 9 bases aligning to TRBD2. CDR3 length equals 15 residues. The trim removed 4 bases at V and 0 bases at J, leaving 2 bases unmatched. The germline gives CDR1 SGHNT, CDR2 YYREEE (reference sequence). For the CDR3, the DNA is TGTGCCAGCAGCCGGACTAGCGACTCCTACAATGAGCAGTTCTTC. Translation: CASSRTSDSYNEQFF.

The V gene is TRBV7-6, the J gene TRBJ2-3, with 11 nucleotides matching TRBD2. Germline CDR1 and CDR2: SGHVS and FNYEAQ. This CDR3 has 16 residues. After removal of 5 bases from V and 2 bases from J, the junction contained 6 bases not matched to a gene. The CDR3 DNA reads as TGTGCCAGCAGCCCCCGGACTAGCGGGTCCACAGATACGCAGTATTTT. It yields the protein CASSPRTSGSTDTQYF.

The gene calls are TRBV27 and TRBJ2-7; D gene ambiguous. V lost 10 bases to trimming and J lost 2 bases, with 18 bases between them. The CDR3 loop spans 14 amino acids. The germline V gene has CDR1 MNHEY and CDR2 SMNVEV (reference sequence). The CDR3 region has the DNA TGTGCCAACAACGTCCGGGCCAAACCCTACGAGCAGTACTTC. This codes for CANNVRAKPYEQYF.

The genes are TRBV7-9 and TRBJ2-5; D is unclear. The germline V and J ends were trimmed by 4 bases and 2 bases, with 11 bases remaining between them. CDR1 and CDR2 from the germline V gene are SEHNR and FQNEAQ (reference sequence). The CDR3 has 14 amino acids. The CDR3 DNA reads TGTGCCAGCAGCTCCCAACGAGTACAAGAGACCCAGTACTTC. As protein: CASSSQRVQETQYF.

This clone was seen a single time. This chain joins TRBV5-1 and TRBJ1-6; D is unclear. V shed 0 bases and J shed 1 base, with 5 bases lying between them. The CDR3 totals 15 residues. Germline-derived CDR1 and CDR2 are SGHRS and YFSETQ. CDR3 region: CASSLEGSYNSPLHF. The DNA of the CDR3 is TGCGCCAGCAGCTTGGAGGGATCCTATAATTCACCCCTCCACTTT.

This rearrangement joins TRBV6-1 to TRBJ1-5; no firm D call. Germline values: CDR1 MNHNS, CDR2 SASEGT. The CDR3 is 15 amino acids. With 0 bases removed from V and 4 bases from J, the gap between germline ends came to 10 bases. This CDR3 is CASSEAHYTNQPQHF. The DNA for the CDR3 is TGTGCCAGCAGTGAAGCGCACTATACAAATCAGCCCCAGCATTTT.

The chain joins TRBV28 to TRBJ1-2, with D possibly TRBD1 on 6 matching bases. The CDR3 contains 14 residues. The germline gives CDR1 MDHEN, CDR2 SYDVKM. Trimming left V 8 bases short and J 7 bases short, with 20 bases between. CDR3 nucleotide sequence: TGTGCCAGCCGGGGCCAAGAGACAGGCCCTGGCTACACCTTC. Its protein is CASRGQETGPGYTF.

The rearrangement links TRBV2 to TRBJ2-1; TRBD2 agrees at 8 bases. Germline assignment: CDR1 SNHLY and CDR2 FYNNEI. This CDR3 has 16 amino acids. V shed 7 bases and J 8 bases; nucleotides not matched to a gene: 16. CDR3 nucleotides: TGTGCCAGCAAACTGAGCGGGAGCCCCTTTATGGATGAGCAGTTCTTC. Its protein is CASKLSGSPFMDEQFF. The full variable domain, its missing parts supplied by reference TRBV2 and TRBJ2-1, is EPEVTQTPSHQVTQMGQEVILRCVPISNHLYFYWYRQILGQKVEFLVSFYNNEISEKSEIFDDQFSVERPDGSNFTLKIRSTKLEDSAMYFCASKLSGSPFMDEQFFGPGTRLTVL.

Only one count was recorded for this clone. V gene TRBV9 combines with J gene TRBJ1-6, with TRBD1 matching over 7 bases. The ends lost 0 bases at V and 7 bases at J; junction bases unmatched: 1. Germline CDR1 is SGDLS and CDR2 is YYNGEE. The length of the CDR3 is 14 residues. The DNA for the CDR3 is TGTGCCAGCAGCGTAGAACAGGGGAATTCACCCCTCCACTTT. Translating gives CASSVEQGNSPLHF.

The chain has TRBV7-2 and TRBJ1-2, with 7 bases fitting TRBD1. The CDR3 length is 14 residues. J lost 4 bases, V lost 2 bases, and 4 bases had no gene match. The germline V gene encodes CDR1 SGHTA and CDR2 FQGNSA. CDR3 amino acids: CASSLWGQSYGYTF. The CDR3 region has the DNA TGTGCCAGCAGCTTATGGGGACAGAGCTATGGCTACACCTTC. Full variable domain (rest looked up from reference TRBV7-2 and TRBJ1-2): GAGVSQSPSNKVTEKGKDVELRCDPISGHTALYWYRQSLGQGLEFLIYFQGNSAPDKSGLPSDRFSAERTGGSVSTLTIQRTQQEDSAVYLCASSLWGQSYGYTFGSGTRLTVV.

This chain joins TRBV2 and TRBJ1-2, with TRBD1 as a possible D gene (5 bases). Germline values: CDR1 SNHLY, CDR2 FYNNEI. This CDR3 has 13 amino acids. V lost 4 bases and J 3 bases, leaving 9 bases between the germline ends. The CDR3 coding sequence is TGTGCCAGCAGTGGGCAGGGCGACTATGGCTACACCTTC. As protein: CASSGQGDYGYTF.

This chain links TRBV30 with TRBJ1-5; D perhaps matches TRBD1 (6 bases). The CDR3 runs 14 residues. Germline values: CDR1 GTSNPN, CDR2 SVGIG (reference sequence). V lost 4 bases and J lost 0, with 10 bases in between. CDR3 DNA: TGTGCCTGGAATACAGGGTATAGCAATCAGCCCCAGCATTTT. This encodes CAWNTGYSNQPQHF.

The chain couples TRBV15 to TRBJ1-6; 8 nucleotides agree with TRBD1. The CDR3 contains 15 residues. The V and J ends lost 0 bases and 8 bases, in that order; junction bases with no gene match: 3. In germline, CDR1 is LNHNV, CDR2 YYDKDF (reference sequence). The CDR3 region has the DNA TGTGCCACCAGCAGAGATACAGGGGGTGATTCACCCCTCCACTTT. Translating gives CATSRDTGGDSPLHF.

CDR3 protein: CAISESKGGTGGGNTEAFF. The CDR3, as DNA: TGTGCCATCAGTGAGTCGAAAGGAGGGACAGGGGGTGGAAACACTGAAGCTTTCTTT. The chain joins TRBV10-3 to TRBJ1-1, with TRBD1 identical over 11 bases. Germline V gene lookup returns CDR1 ENHRY and CDR2 SYGVKD. The CDR3 consists of 19 residues. V lost 0 bases and J lost 2; bases outside the gene matches: 11.